These T cell receptor beta chains were read from a single sample in a study of blood T cell repertoires in COVID-19. The method was immunoSEQ multiplex PCR; TCRdb's version includes in-frame clones alone and lacks a portion of them. The sample has about 260,000 clones; 84% are singletons. The sequencing input was peripheral blood. These receptors were collected from a man aged 55-75 years with acute or convalescent COVID-19. The conserved cysteine and the conserved F or W are not part of the CDR3 here. The D gene is left open where the match is weak.

j_gene | v_gene | d_gene | CDR3aa
TRBJ2-1 | TRBV13 | TRBD1 | ASSLAGGYNEQF
TRBJ2-2 | TRBV6-5 | . | AGSYSGVRSTGELF
TRBJ2-7 | TRBV5-5 | . | ASSRVQNSYEQY
TRBJ1-1 | TRBV19 | . | ASSPSVSEAF
TRBJ1-1 | TRBV6-1 | . | ASSEVGANTEAF
TRBJ1-3 | TRBV5-1 | . | ASSLGGFEHTIY
TRBJ2-1 | TRBV4-3 | TRBD2 | ASSQDLGLAGGPNEQF
TRBJ1-2 | TRBV30 | . | AWSVGAGYGYT
TRBJ1-5 | TRBV20-1 | . | SASGQFVSNQPQH
TRBJ2-7 | TRBV6-5 | TRBD1 | ASRPGGQGSYEQY
TRBJ1-5 | TRBV28 | TRBD1 | ASLYRGKPQH
TRBJ2-3 | TRBV27 | TRBD2 | ASSLLGLAESTDTQY
TRBJ2-5 | TRBV10-3 | TRBD2 | AISGGGPRETQY
TRBJ1-3 | TRBV4-1 | . | ASSQEAAASGNTIY
TRBJ1-1 | TRBV6-6 | . | ASSGAVASRDTEAF
TRBJ2-2 | TRBV2 | TRBD1 | ASLGTGRDTGELF
TRBJ2-7 | TRBV9 | TRBD2 | ASSAGLANYEQY
TRBJ1-5 | TRBV6-2/TRBV6-3 | TRBD1 | ASSLRQGGNQPQH
TRBJ2-3 | TRBV2 | TRBD2 | ASSEWTSGTYTDTQY
TRBJ2-7 | TRBV9 | TRBD2 | ASSPWASGAPYEQY
TRBJ2-1 | TRBV7-3 | . | ASSLGGVSYNEQF
TRBJ2-7 | TRBV5-3 | TRBD2 | ARSRTSGRGGSYEQY
TRBJ2-1 | TRBV2 | TRBD2 | ASRLRLAGGRSEQF
TRBJ1-5 | TRBV21-1 | . | ASSKRGTGGHQPQH
TRBJ1-2 | TRBV6-6 | . | ASSLQGSTHGYT
TRBJ2-2 | TRBV5-5 | . | ASSPTVTATNTGELF
TRBJ1-2 | TRBV7-8 | . | ASSRGGALGYT
TRBJ2-7 | TRBV6-5 | TRBD2 | ASGRALGEQY
TRBJ1-1 | TRBV6-1 | . | ASSEAHGWDTAEAF
TRBJ1-2 | TRBV6-6 | TRBD1 | ASSYGTGGNYGYT
TRBJ1-5 | TRBV4-2 | . | ASSQVPGLNQPQH
TRBJ2-1 | TRBV9 | TRBD2 | ASSVGGRSGGYNEQF
TRBJ2-1 | TRBV14 | . | ASSQLGNEQF
TRBJ2-4 | TRBV18 | TRBD2 | ASSQRSGDLAKNIQY
TRBJ1-4 | TRBV6-5 | TRBD1 | ASRTGGGEKLF
TRBJ1-1 | TRBV6-6 | . | ASSPSLNTEAF
TRBJ2-5 | TRBV18 | . | ASSPGVYQETQY
TRBJ1-5 | TRBV19 | . | ASTPAPAGQPQH
TRBJ2-5 | TRBV6-5 | . | ASSYSTGGGQETQY
TRBJ1-6 | TRBV10-2 | TRBD1 | ASKDRDQGINSPLH
TRBJ1-4 | TRBV5-3 | . | ARSSEGRGHLSTNEKLF
TRBJ1-1 | TRBV19 | . | ASSSRGKNTEAF
TRBJ2-7 | TRBV6-2/TRBV6-3 | TRBD1 | ASSTPWDRGTYEQY
TRBJ2-7 | TRBV7-2 | TRBD2 | ASSLVSSGKMYEQY
TRBJ1-1 | TRBV6-4 | . | ASSVEENTEAF
TRBJ2-2 | TRBV28 | TRBD2 | ASSRSGASTGELF
TRBJ2-2 | TRBV4-1 | . | ASSLGQNTGELF
TRBJ2-1 | TRBV5-8 | . | ASRDQGMGEQF
TRBJ2-5 | TRBV15 | . | ATSGNRLVGETQY
TRBJ2-2 | TRBV3-1/TRBV3-2 | TRBD2 | ASSPGLAGVRTGELF